The 28 T cell receptor beta chains presented below share a single source sample, sequenced in a study of identical twins. TCRdb analysed the 5' RACE reads with MiXCR anew, one entry per CDR3 protein. The sample records about 340,000 distinct CDR3 sequences, more than 9% being singletons. The sample also formed part of further work on yellow fever vaccine responses in identical twins.

Specimen: CD8+ T cells sorted from blood. The receptors here all came from a woman aged 18-29 years in good health.

This clonotype was seen a few times. The chain couples TRBV7-8 to TRBJ2-1; TRBD2 aligns across 9 bases. Germline V gene sequence: CDR1 SGHVS, CDR2 FQNEAQ. With 1 base clipped from V and 12 bases from J, the junction kept 13 bases outside the gene matches. CDR3 length: 16 amino acids. For the CDR3, the DNA is TGTGCCAGCAGCTTAGAGGCTAGCGGGAACCTAATGGCGCAGTTCTTC. The encoded protein is CASSLEASGNLMAQFF.

This clonotype was seen a few times. The chain recombines TRBV28 with TRBJ2-1; tentatively, D is TRBD2 (5 bases). The CDR3 consists of 14 residues. The germline V gene has CDR1 MDHEN and CDR2 SYDVKM. Trimming removed 4 bases from V and 7 bases from J, with 14 bases in between. CDR3 region: CASSYLGAGNEQFF. Here the CDR3 DNA reads TGTGCCAGCAGTTACCTTGGCGCGGGTAATGAGCAGTTCTTC.

This clonotype has ten or more counts. CDR3 nucleotide sequence: TGCAGTGCTCCACGGGGACTAGCGGGAGAGGGCTCCTACAATGAGCAGTTCTTC. It encodes CSAPRGLAGEGSYNEQFF. The V and J genes are TRBV20-1 and TRBJ2-1; 14 bases line up with TRBD2. V dropped 5 bases and J dropped 0; count of bases not matched to a gene: 9. This CDR3 has 18 residues. Germline CDR1 and CDR2: DFQATT and SNEGSKA (reference sequence).

The rearrangement links TRBV20-1 to TRBJ1-4; 10 positions match TRBD1. The V gene end was trimmed by 0 bases and the J gene end by 1 base; junction bases not matched to a gene: 5. This CDR3 region has 17 residues. Per germline, CDR1 DFQATT and CDR2 SNEGSKA (reference sequence). This chain's CDR3 is CSARDNGTGVTNEKLFF. For the CDR3, the DNA is TGCAGTGCTAGAGACAACGGGACAGGGGTAACTAATGAAAAACTGTTTTTT.

J is TRBJ2-3 and V is TRBV7-6, with D uncertain. The germline V gene has CDR1 SGHVS and CDR2 FNYEAQ. The CDR3 is 13 amino acids. Trimming cost V 3 bases and J 2 bases, with 6 bases left between them. DNA of the CDR3: TGTGCCAGCAGCTTGTTGACCACAGATACGCAGTATTTT. This encodes CASSLLTTDTQYF.

Only a few counts were recorded for this clonotype. The chain has TRBV12-3 or TRBV12-4 and TRBJ2-3, with TRBD2 identical over 12 bases. The CDR3 has 14 amino acids. V gave up 6 bases and J gave up 5 bases; unmatched junction bases: 3. CDR3 nucleotide sequence: TGTGCCAGCAGAACTAGCGGGGGGATAGATACGCAGTATTTT. Residues: CASRTSGGIDTQYF.

This clonotype was counted many times. The chain is built from TRBV3-1 and TRBJ2-1, with TRBD2 matching 10 bases. With V trimmed by 7 bases and J by 4 bases, 7 bases remained unmatched. Per the germline V gene, CDR1 is LGHDT and CDR2 is YNNKEL (reference sequence). This CDR3 region has 15 residues. CDR3 loop: CASTLGLAAYNEQFF. In nucleotides, the CDR3 is TGTGCCAGCACCCTAGGACTAGCGGCTTACAATGAGCAGTTCTTC.

In this sample, this clonotype turned up a few times. V usage is TRBV11-1 and J usage is TRBJ1-1, with TRBD1 matching over 12 bases. The CDR3 is 18 amino acids. Germline CDR1 is SGHAT and CDR2 is FQDESV (reference sequence). Germline trimming cut 4 bases from V and 3 bases from J; bases unmatched to any gene: 12. CDR3 sequence reads: CASSSTTNRDRGHTEAFF. The CDR3 DNA is TGTGCCAGCAGCTCGACCACTAACCGGGACAGGGGGCACACTGAAGCTTTCTTT.

The J gene is TRBJ2-5, the V gene TRBV12-3 or TRBV12-4; 13 positions match TRBD2. The CDR3 consists of 17 residues. The V segment lost 5 bases and the J segment 7 bases; nucleotides outside the gene matches: 13. The CDR3 region is CASSDVTSGGPSLTQYF. The CDR3, as DNA: TGTGCCAGCAGTGACGTGACTAGCGGGGGGCCTTCTTTGACCCAGTACTTC.

This clonotype has only a few counts. The chain uses TRBV7-9 and TRBJ1-2; D remains unclear. Trimming removed 7 bases at V and 6 bases at J, with 9 bases between. The CDR3 length is 11 residues. Germline assignment: CDR1 SEHNR and CDR2 FQNEAQ (reference sequence). The CDR3 coding sequence is TGTGCCAGCAAGGGAACGGATGGCTACACCTTC. Amino acid sequence: CASKGTDGYTF.

The V and J genes are TRBV11-2 and TRBJ2-2; D gene ambiguous. This CDR3 has 16 amino acids. Germline CDR1 is SGHAT and CDR2 is FQNNGV. V was trimmed by 4 bases and J by 0 bases, leaving 12 bases between them. Here the CDR3 reads CASSSPSGANTGELFF. CDR3 DNA sequence: TGTGCCAGCAGCTCCCCAAGTGGGGCGAACACCGGGGAGCTGTTTTTT.

The chain combines TRBV11-2 with TRBJ2-7; D uncertain. The CDR3 contains 13 residues. Germline V lookup: CDR1 SGHAT, CDR2 FQNNGV. The V end lost 1 base, the J end lost 3 bases, and 7 bases lay between the germline ends. The CDR3 DNA reads TGTGCCAGCAGCTTAGGGATAGACTACGAGCAGTACTTC. Encoded protein: CASSLGIDYEQYF. The whole variable domain, remainder taken from reference TRBV11-2 and TRBJ2-7, is EAGVAQSPRYKIIEKRQSVAFWCNPISGHATLYWYQQILGQGPKLLIQFQNNGVVDDSQLPKDRFSAERLKGVDSTLKIQPAKLEDSAVYLCASSLGIDYEQYFGPGTRLTVT.

This clonotype was detected ten times or more. The V gene is TRBV28, the J gene TRBJ2-5; D remains ambiguous. The CDR3 covers 12 residues. Germline values: CDR1 MDHEN, CDR2 SYDVKM. Trimming cost V 10 bases and J 5 bases, with 14 bases left between them. CDR3 protein: CATQSSYETQYF. The CDR3 nucleotides read TGTGCCACCCAAAGTAGTTACGAGACCCAGTACTTC.

The chain joins TRBV2 to TRBJ2-1, with TRBD2 as a possible D gene (5 bases). V lost 6 bases and J 6 bases, leaving 15 bases between the germline ends. Looked up from germline, CDR1 is SNHLY and CDR2 is FYNNEI. This CDR3 region has 14 residues. CDR3: CASSDLANANEQFF. The CDR3 coding sequence is TGTGCCAGCAGCGATTTAGCGAACGCCAATGAGCAGTTCTTC.

This clonotype was detected a few times. The chain uses TRBV7-9 and TRBJ2-1; D is unclear. Trimming took off 3 bases at V and 9 bases at J, with 6 bases between the two ends. Germline values: CDR1 SEHNR, CDR2 FQNEAQ (reference sequence). The CDR3 is 11 residues long. This CDR3 is CASSLLPEQFF. CDR3 sequence (DNA): TGTGCCAGCAGCTTGTTGCCTGAGCAGTTCTTC.

V usage is TRBV2 and J usage is TRBJ2-3; D is ambiguous. The V gene's germline CDR1 is SNHLY and CDR2 FYNNEI. The V gene lost 8 bases and the J gene lost 2 bases, with 17 bases spanning the gap. The CDR3 is 15 residues long. Written as DNA, the CDR3 is TGTGCCAGCCCCAGATGGTACGCAAACACAGATACGCAGTATTTT. Protein: CASPRWYANTDTQYF.

The V gene is TRBV4-1, the J gene TRBJ2-3; TRBD1 matches 7 bases. Germline V gene lookup returns CDR1 MGHRA and CDR2 YSYEKL. V shed 0 bases, J shed 6 bases, and the junction held 3 bases outside the gene matches. This CDR3 comprises 14 residues. The CDR3 DNA is TGCGCCAGCAGCCAAGAAACAGGGGCTGATACGCAGTATTTT. Protein sequence: CASSQETGADTQYF.

This clonotype appeared many times. The V gene is TRBV12-3 or TRBV12-4, the J gene TRBJ2-1; TRBD2 agrees at 7 bases. V lost 6 bases to trimming and J lost 5 bases; unmatched junction nucleotides: 10. The CDR3 loop spans 15 amino acids. The CDR3 region has the DNA TGTGCCAGCAGAACCTCTAGCGGACCTCACAATGAGCAGTTCTTC. Translating gives CASRTSSGPHNEQFF.

This clonotype was seen repeatedly, ten times or more. V and J are TRBV5-1 and TRBJ2-7; D possibly corresponds to TRBD1 (6 bases). The CDR3 has 14 amino acids. The germline V gene has CDR1 SGHRS and CDR2 YFSETQ. Trimming removed 4 bases from V and 0 bases from J, with 11 bases in between. CDR3 nucleotides: TGCGCCAGCAGCCCAGGGACACTCTCCTACGAGCAGTACTTC. As protein: CASSPGTLSYEQYF.

This clonotype was counted a few times. The V gene is TRBV7-9, the J gene TRBJ2-1; no clear D gene. Germline V gene sequence: CDR1 SEHNR, CDR2 FQNEAQ (reference sequence). The CDR3 has 12 residues. Trimming stripped 5 bases from V and 8 bases from J, with 10 bases between. CDR3 amino acids: CASSPRDYEQFF. CDR3 in DNA: TGTGCCAGCAGCCCTAGGGATTATGAGCAGTTCTTC.

This clonotype was seen a handful of times. J is TRBJ2-3 and V is TRBV5-5; the D is unclear. Trimming stripped 4 bases from V and 2 bases from J, with 14 bases between. Germline CDR1 and CDR2: SGHKS and YYEKEE (reference sequence). This CDR3 has 15 residues. CDR3 in amino acids: CASSPELQNTDTQYF. CDR3 sequence (DNA): TGTGCCAGCAGCCCGGAGCTCCAGAACACAGATACGCAGTATTTT.

The CDR3 spells CASTRDYSTDTQYF. CDR3 in DNA: TGTGCCAGCACCCGGGACTATAGCACAGATACGCAGTATTTT. This rearrangement joins TRBV9 to TRBJ2-3, with 7 bases that match TRBD2. The V gene end was trimmed by 6 bases and the J gene end by 0 bases; junction bases not matched to a gene: 4. CDR1 is SGDLS, CDR2 YYNGEE, per germline. The CDR3 is 14 residues long. Full variable domain (outside the CDR3, taken from reference TRBV9 and TRBJ2-3): DSGVTQTPKHLITATGQRVTLRCSPRSGDLSVYWYQQSLDQGLQFLIQYYNGEERAKGNILERFSAQQFPDLHSELNLSSLELGDSALYFCASTRDYSTDTQYFGPGTRLTVL.

The V and J genes are TRBV14 and TRBJ1-2; possible D gene TRBD1, 5 bases. Germline V gene data show CDR1 as SGHDN and CDR2 as FVKESK. Between the trimmed V and J ends, which lost 4 bases and 0 bases, there was a span of 15 bases. The CDR3 extends over 16 amino acids. For the CDR3, the DNA is TGTGCCAGCAGCCTATCCGGGGGGACTGCTAACTATGGCTACACCTTC. It specifies CASSLSGGTANYGYTF.

This clonotype was counted many times. The genes are TRBV28 and TRBJ2-7, with TRBD1 as a possible D gene (6 bases). CDR1 and CDR2 (germline): MDHEN, SYDVKM. V was pared by 2 bases and J by 3 bases, with 26 bases between. The CDR3 has 19 amino acids. The CDR3 DNA is TGTGCCAGCAGTTTACCCCCTTTAACCGGGACACTCACGCACTACGAGCAGTACTTC. Its translation: CASSLPPLTGTLTHYEQYF.

The gene calls are TRBV4-1 and TRBJ2-2; 8 positions match TRBD2. Germline-derived CDR1 and CDR2 are MGHRA and YSYEKL. V lost 4 bases and J lost 7; bases outside the gene matches: 5. The length of the CDR3 is 14 residues. For the CDR3, the DNA is TGCGCCAGCAGCCCACGGGGGGGCATCGGGGAGCTGTTTTTT. Its translation: CASSPRGGIGELFF.

This clonotype was found a few times. V usage is TRBV28 and J usage is TRBJ2-3; 13 bases match TRBD2. The V gene's germline CDR1 is MDHEN and CDR2 SYDVKM. This CDR3 region has 16 residues. V trimming: 6 bases; J trimming: 4 bases; junction bases outside the gene matches: 7. The DNA for the CDR3 is TGTGCCAGCAGCCAAACTAGCGGGAGGGCCCCAGATACGCAGTATTTT. It codes for CASSQTSGRAPDTQYF.

The V gene is TRBV13, the J gene TRBJ2-7; 10 positions agree with TRBD2. CDR1 is PRHDT, CDR2 FYEKMQ, per germline (reference sequence). The V segment lost 5 bases and the J segment 5 bases; nucleotides outside the gene matches: 12. The CDR3 spans 16 residues. DNA for the CDR3: TGTGCCAGCAGCCCCGAGCGGGAGGGCCCTCTAAACGAGCAGTACTTC. Protein sequence: CASSPEREGPLNEQYF. The full variable domain, completed using reference TRBV13 and TRBJ2-7, is AAGVIQSPRHLIKEKRETATLKCYPIPRHDTVYWYQQGPGQDPQFLISFYEKMQSDKGSIPDRFSAQQFSDYHSELNMSSLELGDSALYFCASSPEREGPLNEQYFGPGTRLTVT.

This clonotype was found a few times. The chain uses TRBV10-3 and TRBJ2-7; 11 bases line up with TRBD2. The germline V gene has CDR1 ENHRY and CDR2 SYGVKD. The CDR3 runs 15 residues. V was pared by 3 bases and J by 3 bases, with 4 bases of the junction left unmatched. The DNA for the CDR3 is TGTGCCATCAGTGAAACGACTAGCGGGGACTACGAGCAGTACTTC. Translating it yields CAISETTSGDYEQYF.